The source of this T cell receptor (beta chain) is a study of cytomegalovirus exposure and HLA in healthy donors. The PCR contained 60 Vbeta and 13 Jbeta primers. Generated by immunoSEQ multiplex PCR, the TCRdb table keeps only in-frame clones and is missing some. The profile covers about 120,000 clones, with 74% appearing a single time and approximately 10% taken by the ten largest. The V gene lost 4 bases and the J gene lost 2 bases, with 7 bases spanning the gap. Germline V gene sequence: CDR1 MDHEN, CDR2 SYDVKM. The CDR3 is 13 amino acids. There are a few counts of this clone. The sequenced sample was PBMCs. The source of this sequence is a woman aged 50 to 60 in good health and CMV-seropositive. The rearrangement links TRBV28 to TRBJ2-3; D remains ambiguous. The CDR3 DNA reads TGTGCCAGCAGTTCGCCTATCACAGATACGCAGTATTTT. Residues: CASSSPITDTQYF.